This is a list of T cell receptor beta chains from one sample in a study of blood T cell repertoires in COVID-19. The repertoire was sequenced with immunoSEQ multiplex PCR; TCRdb's copy has only in-frame clones and lacks some. This table holds some 120,000 clones, 75% to 85% found once. Sequencing input: peripheral blood. These receptors were collected from a human donor in a cohort sampled during active COVID-19. CDR3s include the opening cysteine and the closing phenylalanine or tryptophan. Each record gives: J gene, V gene, clone size, CDR3 protein. The listing skips clone size in some rows; elsewhere it reads once, few, many or a size class.

J gene: TRBJ2-2
V gene: TRBV7-9
clone size: .
CDR3 protein: CASSLSSYTGELFF

J gene: TRBJ2-1
V gene: TRBV9
clone size: .
CDR3 protein: CASSVGLAGALGYNEQFF

J gene: TRBJ1-2
V gene: TRBV9
clone size: few
CDR3 protein: CASKVDTGISNYGYTF

J gene: TRBJ1-1
V gene: TRBV6-6
clone size: .
CDR3 protein: CASSYTVNTEAFF

J gene: TRBJ2-5
V gene: TRBV10-3
clone size: .
CDR3 protein: CAISESTGGRRETQYF

J gene: TRBJ1-2
V gene: TRBV18
clone size: .
CDR3 protein: CASSDRGEGYTF

J gene: TRBJ1-1
V gene: TRBV5-4
clone size: .
CDR3 protein: CASSLGGTGGTEAFF

J gene: TRBJ2-7
V gene: TRBV7-8
clone size: .
CDR3 protein: CASSNNRGLTPYEQYF

J gene: TRBJ1-5
V gene: TRBV29-1
clone size: .
CDR3 protein: CSVSEGPQGQPQHF

J gene: TRBJ2-1
V gene: TRBV5-1
clone size: .
CDR3 protein: CASSLAGTGNFDNEQFF

J gene: TRBJ2-1
V gene: TRBV4-1
clone size: .
CDR3 protein: CASSRAGRSSYNEQFF

J gene: TRBJ1-2
V gene: TRBV7-2
clone size: few
CDR3 protein: CASSSGGGGYGYTF

J gene: TRBJ1-2
V gene: TRBV3-1/TRBV3-2
clone size: .
CDR3 protein: CASSQRVLANYGYTF

J gene: TRBJ1-2
V gene: TRBV19
clone size: once
CDR3 protein: CASSIGPWDSLRANYGYTF

J gene: TRBJ2-1
V gene: TRBV10-2
clone size: .
CDR3 protein: CASRGILAGGLGDNEQFF

J gene: TRBJ1-1
V gene: TRBV20-1
clone size: .
CDR3 protein: CSASLAGEAFF

J gene: TRBJ1-5
V gene: TRBV2
clone size: .
CDR3 protein: CASSVLRGQNRDQPQHF

J gene: TRBJ2-2
V gene: TRBV2
clone size: .
CDR3 protein: CASTLEGLSPGELFF

J gene: TRBJ1-2
V gene: TRBV11-2
clone size: .
CDR3 protein: CASSPNRGLDGYTF

J gene: TRBJ1-6
V gene: TRBV9
clone size: .
CDR3 protein: CASRGSSYNSPLHF

J gene: TRBJ2-3
V gene: TRBV3-1/TRBV3-2
clone size: .
CDR3 protein: CASSPLWGGTDTQYF

J gene: TRBJ2-5
V gene: TRBV6-5
clone size: .
CDR3 protein: CASSGGQGGETQYF

J gene: TRBJ1-4
V gene: TRBV4-1
clone size: .
CDR3 protein: CASSQGLGAGGEKLFF

J gene: TRBJ2-1
V gene: TRBV3-1/TRBV3-2
clone size: .
CDR3 protein: CASSQDGAKPYNEQFF

J gene: TRBJ1-2
V gene: TRBV12-3/TRBV12-4
clone size: .
CDR3 protein: CASSFSPGYGYTF

J gene: TRBJ1-2
V gene: TRBV5-1
clone size: .
CDR3 protein: CASSSDRPYGYTF

J gene: TRBJ2-3
V gene: TRBV15
clone size: .
CDR3 protein: CATSSSVGQGRTDTQYF

J gene: TRBJ1-2
V gene: TRBV5-4
clone size: .
CDR3 protein: CASSLTDTYGYTF

J gene: TRBJ2-5
V gene: TRBV7-2
clone size: .
CDR3 protein: CASSLEILYQETQYF

J gene: TRBJ2-5
V gene: TRBV7-9
clone size: .
CDR3 protein: CASSENQETQYF

J gene: TRBJ1-1
V gene: TRBV5-4
clone size: .
CDR3 protein: CASSHTGTGLTEAFF